Below, 2 T cell receptor beta chains from the same sample are listed, as sequenced in a study of type 1 and type 2 diabetes patients. Genomic DNA was the PCR template. Amplification of the beta chain CDR3 used 30 forward and 13 reverse multiplex primers. Each CDR3 protein is one row after TCRdb ran MiXCR on the multiplex PCR reads. The data show under 300,000 distinct CDR3 sequences, 47% seen once. The sample taken for sequencing was peripheral blood mononuclear cells (PBMCs). These receptors were collected from a man aged 18 to 29 with type 2 diabetes.

This clonotype was counted between two and nine times. This chain joins TRBV29-1 and TRBJ2-7; 8 bases fit TRBD1. The CDR3 has 13 residues. Trimming cost V 7 bases and J 2 bases; bases outside gene matches: 7. CDR1 and CDR2 from the germline V gene are SQVTM and ANQGSEA. The CDR3 DNA reads TGCAGCGCATCGACAGGGGTAGCCTACGAGCAGTACTTC. As protein: CSASTGVAYEQYF.

The J gene is TRBJ2-5, the V gene TRBV2, with D possibly being TRBD2 (5 bases). With the DNA end fitting TRBJ2-1 better, the J assignment may be wrong. CDR1 and CDR2 from the germline V gene are SNHLY and FYNNEI. This CDR3 comprises 11 residues. CDR3 nucleotides: TGTGCCAGCAGCTTCCGGGAACAGCAGTTCTTC. Its translation: CASSFREQQFF.